The 28 T cell receptor beta chains presented below share a single source sample, sequenced in a study of cytomegalovirus exposure and HLA in healthy donors. With 60 Vbeta and 13 Jbeta primers, the PCR was carried out. The data were produced by immunoSEQ multiplex PCR, yet TCRdb's version contains in-frame clones alone and is incomplete. The data contain about 140,000 clones, 60% to 80% of them singletons. The sample consisted of PBMCs. The receptors stem from a female donor in good health and CMV-seronegative.

This sequence joins TRBV2 and TRBJ2-3; 9 nucleotides align to TRBD2. Germline V gene sequence: CDR1 SNHLY, CDR2 FYNNEI. CDR3 length: 17 amino acids. V shed 5 bases and J 0 bases; nucleotides not matched to a gene: 9. This CDR3 reads CASSLAATSGSTDTQYF. The CDR3 nucleotides read TGTGCCAGCAGTTTAGCCGCGACTAGCGGAAGCACAGATACGCAGTATTTT. Complete variable domain (other parts from reference TRBV2 and TRBJ2-3): EPEVTQTPSHQVTQMGQEVILRCVPISNHLYFYWYRQILGQKVEFLVSFYNNEISEKSEIFDDQFSVERPDGSNFTLKIRSTKLEDSAMYFCASSLAATSGSTDTQYFGPGTRLTVL.

The DNA for the CDR3 is TGTGCCAGCAGCTTGCCGGGGCAGGGGGCCTACGAGCAGTACTTC. Translation: CASSLPGQGAYEQYF. This chain links TRBV5-6 with TRBJ2-5; 7 bases align to TRBD1. The J call is doubtful: the DNA matches TRBJ2-7 better. The CDR3 consists of 15 residues. The V gene's germline CDR1 is SGHDT and CDR2 YYEEEE.

The CDR3 DNA reads TGTGCCAGCAGTTACTCGAGGGGGACCGTAACCGGGGAGCTGTTTTTT. Translation: CASSYSRGTVTGELFF. J is TRBJ2-2 and V is TRBV6-5, with D perhaps TRBD1 (6 bases). This CDR3 spans 16 amino acids. Trimming left V 0 bases short and J 5 bases short, with 13 bases between. Germline V lookup: CDR1 MNHEY, CDR2 SVGAGI.

The chain couples TRBV7-8 to TRBJ1-3, with unresolved D. The germline gives CDR1 SGHVS, CDR2 FQNEAQ. Between the trimmed V and J ends, which lost 0 bases and 0 bases, there was a span of 9 bases. The CDR3 runs to 16 residues. The CDR3 nucleotides read TGTGCCAGCAGCTTAGCAGAGGGAGCCTCTGGAAACACCATATATTTT. It specifies CASSLAEGASGNTIYF.

This clone was counted a few times. The V gene is TRBV11-2, the J gene TRBJ2-7, with a possible D match to TRBD1 (6 bases). Trimming removed 4 bases from V and 3 bases from J, with 19 bases in between. The CDR3 is made up of 16 amino acids. The V gene's germline CDR1 is SGHAT and CDR2 FQNNGV. The CDR3 here is CASSSHNRDGSYEQYF. The CDR3 DNA follows: TGTGCCAGCAGCTCCCATAACAGGGATGGTAGCTACGAGCAGTACTTC.

The chain links TRBV18 to TRBJ1-1; 7 bases are a match to TRBD1. The length of the CDR3 is 18 residues. Germline CDR1 and CDR2: KGHSH and LQKENI. Germline trimming cut 1 base from V and 1 base from J; bases unmatched to any gene: 12. The CDR3 nucleotides are TGTGCCAGCTCACCACGCACAGGGGTCCTATGGGGGAACACTGAAGCTTTCTTT. Protein product: CASSPRTGVLWGNTEAFF.

This clone showed up just a few times. This rearrangement joins TRBV9 to TRBJ1-4, with TRBD1 matching 7 bases. The CDR3 is 13 residues long. Germline CDR1 and CDR2: SGDLS and YYNGEE. V was pared by 3 bases and J by 8 bases, with 4 bases of the junction left unmatched. The CDR3 DNA follows: TGTGCCAGCAGCGGAACGACAGGGGAAAAACTGTTTTTT. This codes for CASSGTTGEKLFF.

This clone was seen only a few times. The chain joins TRBV6-1 to TRBJ1-3, with TRBD1 matching over 8 bases. The CDR3 is made up of 15 amino acids. CDR1 and CDR2 from the germline V gene are MNHNS and SASEGT. Trimming removed 7 bases from V and 4 bases from J; junction bases left unmatched: 9. The DNA for the CDR3 is TGTGCCAGCAACCCCAGGGGGCGCGTGGGAAACACCATATATTTT. Translated: CASNPRGRVGNTIYF.

The chain couples TRBV7-3 to TRBJ2-6; D uncertain. The CDR3 covers 15 residues. Germline V gene sequence: CDR1 SGHTA, CDR2 FQGTGA. The V gene lost 6 bases and the J gene lost 1 base, with 10 bases spanning the gap. CDR3 DNA sequence: TGTGCCAGCAGTCCCGGTTCATCTGGGGCCAACGTCCTGACTTTC. This sequence encodes CASSPGSSGANVLTF.

The rearrangement joins TRBV2 to TRBJ2-3; TRBD1 agrees at 10 bases. Germline V gene data show CDR1 as SNHLY and CDR2 as FYNNEI. The CDR3 runs to 15 residues. Trimming at V came to 6 bases and at J to 3 bases, leaving 6 bases not matched to a gene. This CDR3 reads CASRGDRGITDTQYF. The DNA of the CDR3 is TGTGCCAGCAGGGGGGACAGGGGTATAACAGATACGCAGTATTTT.

This clone appeared a single time. The gene calls are TRBV28 and TRBJ2-7; a possible D gene is TRBD2 (6 bases). CDR1 and CDR2 from the germline V gene are MDHEN and SYDVKM. The CDR3 is 15 amino acids. Trimming removed 5 bases from V and 0 bases from J, with 14 bases in between. CDR3 sequence: CASSPTSFSSYEQYF. The CDR3 nucleotides are TGTGCCAGCAGTCCCACTAGCTTCAGCTCCTACGAGCAGTACTTC.

In its sample, this clone was seen a few times. The J gene is TRBJ1-4, the V gene TRBV6-5, with 8 bases matching TRBD1. This CDR3 is 14 amino acids long. The V and J ends lost 4 bases and 5 bases, in that order; junction bases with no gene match: 3. Germline-derived CDR1 and CDR2 are MNHEY and SVGAGI. In DNA form, the CDR3 reads TGTGCCAGCAGTTCTGACAGGGGAAATGAAAAACTGTTTTTT. Translating gives CASSSDRGNEKLFF.

The chain recombines TRBV27 with TRBJ2-7; D call uncertain. CDR3 length: 15 residues. Germline CDR1 is MNHEY and CDR2 is SMNVEV (reference sequence). V was cut by 0 bases and J by 6 bases, with 15 bases left in between. This chain's CDR3 is CASSLSPRFRAEQYF. CDR3 bases: TGTGCCAGCAGTTTATCACCCCGGTTCCGAGCCGAGCAGTACTTC.

The chain joins TRBV5-1 to TRBJ1-2; 7 nucleotides match TRBD1. In germline, CDR1 is SGHRS, CDR2 YFSETQ. The V and J ends lost 0 bases and 3 bases, in that order; junction bases with no gene match: 5. This CDR3 is 15 amino acids long. The CDR3 region is CASSLVSGGHYGYTF. The CDR3 DNA sequence: TGCGCCAGCAGCTTGGTTTCAGGGGGGCACTATGGCTACACCTTC.

Points on this clone: A junction boundary mismatches the germline segment, possibly from a read error. The chain joins TRBV7-9 to TRBJ2-7; 11 nucleotides align to TRBD1. Looked up from germline, CDR1 is SEHNR and CDR2 is FQNEAQ (reference sequence). There are 15 residues in the CDR3. This CDR3 reads CSSSSLDRGPHEQYF. The DNA of the CDR3 is TGTTCCAGCAGCTCACTGGACAGGGGGCCCCACGAGCAGTACTTC.

This clone has a handful of counts. The chain couples TRBV7-9 to TRBJ2-3; 9 positions agree with TRBD2. The junction had 0 bases not matched to a gene; V was cut back by 7 bases and J by 1 base. Germline lookup yields CDR1 SEHNR and CDR2 FQNEAQ (reference sequence). CDR3 size: 13 residues. CDR3 protein: CASIAGGTDTQYF. The CDR3 DNA reads as TGTGCCAGCATAGCGGGAGGCACAGATACGCAGTATTTT.

The gene calls are TRBV27 and TRBJ2-1, with TRBD2 matching over 11 bases. V gave up 4 bases and J gave up 6 bases; unmatched junction bases: 14. The CDR3 is 18 amino acids. The germline V gene encodes CDR1 MNHEY and CDR2 SMNVEV (reference sequence). The CDR3, as DNA: TGTGCCAGCAGTTCGTCCGGGACTAGCGGCGCCCTGCGCAATGAGCAGTTCTTC. Residues: CASSSSGTSGALRNEQFF.

The genes are TRBV2 and TRBJ1-2, with TRBD1 as a possible D gene (5 bases). The V gene lost 3 bases and the J gene lost 5 bases, with 7 bases spanning the gap. The germline V gene has CDR1 SNHLY and CDR2 FYNNEI. CDR3 size: 12 residues. The CDR3 bases are TGTGCCAGCAGTGAGCCAGGGTATGGCTACACCTTC. Translating gives CASSEPGYGYTF.

This chain uses TRBV9 with TRBJ2-7; D is ambiguous. The germline CDR1 and CDR2 sequences are SGDLS and YYNGEE. The CDR3 sequence is 14 residues long. With 0 bases removed from V and 1 base from J, the gap between germline ends came to 8 bases. This chain's CDR3 is CASSVVSGSYEQYF. In DNA, the CDR3 is TGTGCCAGCAGCGTAGTATCCGGTTCCTACGAGCAGTACTTC.

V is TRBV14 and J is TRBJ1-5; 7 bases map to TRBD1. This CDR3 spans 15 amino acids. Germline CDR1 and CDR2: SGHDN and FVKESK. The ends lost 4 bases at V and 0 bases at J; junction bases unmatched: 3. The CDR3 loop is CASSPRTGSNQPQHF. The CDR3, as DNA: TGTGCCAGCAGCCCCCGGACAGGTAGCAATCAGCCCCAGCATTTT.

The chain has TRBV6-1 and TRBJ1-1; D is undetermined. V was cut by 7 bases and J by 0 bases, with 12 bases left in between. This CDR3 comprises 14 residues. Germline assignment: CDR1 MNHNS and CDR2 SASEGT. As DNA, the CDR3 is TGTGCCAGCAAAGAGTTGCTTATGAACACTGAAGCTTTCTTT. Translation gives CASKELLMNTEAFF.

The chain links TRBV19 to TRBJ1-1; 7 positions match TRBD1. J was trimmed by 4 bases and V by 5 bases; bases with no gene match: 10. Germline V gene data show CDR1 as LNHDA and CDR2 as SQIVND (reference sequence). This CDR3 is 15 amino acids long. The CDR3 DNA follows: TGTGCCAGTAGTCCCCAGGGGGTCCGCGGCACTGAAGCTTTCTTT. This codes for CASSPQGVRGTEAFF. The full variable domain, completed using reference TRBV19 and TRBJ1-1, is DGGITQSPKYLFRKEGQNVTLSCEQNLNHDAMYWYRQDPGQGLRLIYYSQIVNDFQKGDIAEGYSVSREKKESFPLTVTSAQKNPTAFYLCASSPQGVRGTEAFFGQGTRLTVV.

This chain joins TRBV28 and TRBJ1-6; D uncertain. Germline CDR1 reads MDHEN; CDR2 reads SYDVKM. The CDR3 is 17 residues long. Trimming removed 8 bases at V and 6 bases at J, with 23 bases between. The CDR3 reads CASPSVGPNIFNSPLHF. CDR3 DNA: TGTGCCAGCCCTTCGGTGGGCCCCAATATTTTTAATTCACCCCTCCACTTT.

The J gene is TRBJ2-2, the V gene TRBV5-4; a weak D match, TRBD1 (6 bases). Trimming took off 4 bases at V and 1 base at J, with 17 bases between the two ends. Germline CDR1 and CDR2: SGHNT and YYREEE (reference sequence). This CDR3 has 17 residues. Here the CDR3 reads CASSLGAWTLNTGELFF. CDR3 DNA: TGTGCCAGCAGCCTGGGGGCGTGGACATTGAACACCGGGGAGCTGTTTTTT.

This rearrangement joins TRBV19 to TRBJ2-2; possibly TRBD2 for D (7 bases). CDR1 and CDR2 (germline): LNHDA, SQIVND (reference sequence). This CDR3 is 13 amino acids long. V was clipped by 7 bases and J by 5 bases, with 11 bases between them. DNA of the CDR3: TGTGCCAGTACGGGGGGCTGGACCGGGGAGCTGTTTTTT. It encodes CASTGGWTGELFF.

This chain connects TRBV7-3 to TRBJ1-1, with 8 bases lining up with TRBD1. Germline CDR1 is SGHTA and CDR2 is FQGTGA. CDR3 length: 15 residues. The ends lost 5 bases at V and 0 bases at J; junction bases unmatched: 5. CDR3 DNA: TGTGCCAGCAGCGGACGACAGGGGATGAACACTGAAGCTTTCTTT. Amino acids: CASSGRQGMNTEAFF. The variable domain in full, with the rest retrieved from reference TRBV7-3 and TRBJ1-1, is GAGVSQTPSNKVTEKGKYVELRCDPISGHTALYWYRQSLGQGPEFLIYFQGTGAADDSGLPNDRFFAVRPEGSVSTLKIQRTERGDSAVYLCASSGRQGMNTEAFFGQGTRLTVV.

This clone has only a few counts. The chain has TRBV10-3 and TRBJ2-5, with D uncertain. Trimming cost V 4 bases and J 3 bases, with 12 bases left between them. Germline V gene sequence: CDR1 ENHRY, CDR2 SYGVKD. This CDR3 is 14 amino acids long. CDR3 amino acids: CAISASRGKETQYF. CDR3 sequence (DNA): TGTGCCATCAGTGCGTCAAGAGGTAAAGAGACCCAGTACTTC.

This chain joins TRBV14 and TRBJ1-2, with 8 bases lining up with TRBD1. The CDR3 covers 14 residues. V shed 3 bases, J shed 4 bases, and the junction held 4 bases outside the gene matches. The germline CDR1 and CDR2 sequences are SGHDN and FVKESK. In nucleotides, the CDR3 is TGTGCCAGCAGCCACCCTGGGACAGGCTATGGCTACACCTTC. Protein sequence: CASSHPGTGYGYTF.